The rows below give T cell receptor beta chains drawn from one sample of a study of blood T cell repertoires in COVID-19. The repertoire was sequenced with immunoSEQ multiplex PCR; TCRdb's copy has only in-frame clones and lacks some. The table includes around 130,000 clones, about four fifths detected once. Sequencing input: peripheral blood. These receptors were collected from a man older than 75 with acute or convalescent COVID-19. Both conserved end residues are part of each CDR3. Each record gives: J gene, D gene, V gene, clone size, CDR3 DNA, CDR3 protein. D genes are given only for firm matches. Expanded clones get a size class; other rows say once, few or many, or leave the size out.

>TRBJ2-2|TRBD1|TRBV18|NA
TGTGCCAGCTCACCACCGGGACAGAGGACCGGGGAGCTGTTTTTT
CASSPPGQRTGELFF
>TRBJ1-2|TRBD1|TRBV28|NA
TGTGCCAGCAGTAACGGACAGGTCACCTCAGAGAATGGCTACACCTTC
CASSNGQVTSENGYTF
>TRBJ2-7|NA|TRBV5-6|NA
TGTGCCAGCAGCTACCTATCCTACGAGCAGTACTTC
CASSYLSYEQYF
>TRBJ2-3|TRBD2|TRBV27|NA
TGTGCCAGCAGGCCATGGACTAGCGGGGGGGGCACAGATACGCAGTATTTT
CASRPWTSGGGTDTQYF
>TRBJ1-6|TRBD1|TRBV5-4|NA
TGTGCCAGCAGCTCTGAACAGGGGTCCTCCTATAATTCACCCCTCCACTTT
CASSSEQGSSYNSPLHF
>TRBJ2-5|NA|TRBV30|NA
TGTGCCTCAACACACAAGTACCAAGAGACCCAGTACTTC
CASTHKYQETQYF
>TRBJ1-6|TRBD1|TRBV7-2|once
TGTGCCAGCAGCTTAGCACAGGGGGTGTTTTCACCCCTCCACTTT
CASSLAQGVFSPLHF
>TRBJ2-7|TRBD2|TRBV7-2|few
TGTGCCAGCAGCTTAGAGCGGGGGAGCTCCTACGAGCAGTACTTC
CASSLERGSSYEQYF
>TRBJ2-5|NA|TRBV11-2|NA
TGTGCCAGCAGCTCGGCCGGAGCCCAAGAGACCCAGTACTTC
CASSSAGAQETQYF
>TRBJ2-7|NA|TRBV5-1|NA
TGCGCCAGCAGCTTGGAGGGCTCAGGGTATCGCGAGCAGTACTTC
CASSLEGSGYREQYF